The entry below gives a single T cell receptor (beta chain) sequence along with its context. The antigen is not known. This PCR relied on a set of 60 Vbeta primers and 13 Jbeta primers. Repertoires were generated with immunoSEQ multiplex PCR, while TCRdb's copy carries only in-frame clones and drops some. The table shows hundreds of thousands of clones, with 80% to 90% occurring only once. This sample is drawn from a study of cytomegalovirus exposure and HLA in healthy donors. Study-wide background: Early released data had around 79 million unique TCRs, all coming from HLA-typed donors. Findings and caveats of the study: Reports showed the classifier diagnosing cytomegalovirus status with high specificity and sensitivity. TCR beta chain V- and J-gene trimming was linked, in a later analysis, to a missense variant in DCLRE1C. In a later analysis, HLA-associated beta chains showed higher expansion and lower generation probabilities than comparable chains.

The ends were cut back, 0 bases at V and 11 bases at J, with 11 bases in the middle. This CDR3 has 14 residues. Germline V gene sequence: CDR1 MGHRA, CDR2 YSYEKL. The sequence was collected from a man aged 30-40 years in good health and CMV-seronegative. The chain recombines TRBV4-1 with TRBJ1-6; perhaps TRBD1 as D (5 bases). The sequenced material came from PBMCs. This CDR3 is CASSQDQEGPPLHF. The CDR3 DNA is TGCGCCAGCAGCCAAGATCAGGAGGGACCACCCCTCCACTTT.